This T cell receptor beta chain came from a study of blood T cell repertoires in COVID-19. Across the whole study: The United States, Italy and Spain were the sources of the acute and convalescent COVID-19 samples. In each case, the material was cDNA or gDNA derived from T cells, B-cell-depleted T cells, or PBMCs.

In the authors' methods: Amplification from reference gene primers served as the basis for estimated nucleated cell counts. Assay: immunoSEQ multiplex PCR; the TCRdb copy retains only in-frame clones and omits some. V and J calls and clone size come straight from that table; D and trimming were deduced from the DNA. The repertoire includes about 59,000 clones, around 67% of them detected once, and approximately 15% sits in the top ten. The germline CDR1 and CDR2 sequences are KGHSH and LQKENI. Unmatched junction bases numbered 8, after V lost 3 bases and J lost 7 bases. The CDR3 extends over 16 amino acids.

The chain employs TRBV18 and TRBJ2-1; TRBD2 matches at 11 bases. The TCR sequence derives from a woman aged 70-85 years with acute or convalescent COVID-19. The source material was peripheral blood. The chain's CDR3 is CASSPRLAGSENEQFF. CDR3 nucleotide sequence: TGTGCCAGCTCACCCCGACTAGCGGGGAGCGAGAATGAGCAGTTCTTC.